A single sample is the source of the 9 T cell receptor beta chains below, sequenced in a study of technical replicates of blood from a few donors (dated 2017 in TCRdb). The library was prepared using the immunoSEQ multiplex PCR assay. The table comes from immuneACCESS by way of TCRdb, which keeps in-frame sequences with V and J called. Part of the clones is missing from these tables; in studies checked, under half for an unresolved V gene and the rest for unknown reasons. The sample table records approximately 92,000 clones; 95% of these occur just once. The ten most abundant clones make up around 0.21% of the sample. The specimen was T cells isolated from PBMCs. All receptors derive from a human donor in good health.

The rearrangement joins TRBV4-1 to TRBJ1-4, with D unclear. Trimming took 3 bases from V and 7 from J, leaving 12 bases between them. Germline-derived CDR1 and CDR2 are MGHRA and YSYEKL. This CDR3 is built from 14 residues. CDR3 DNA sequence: TGCGCCAGCAGCCAGGCGGGGAAACGTGAAAAACTGTTTTTT. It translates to CASSQAGKREKLFF.

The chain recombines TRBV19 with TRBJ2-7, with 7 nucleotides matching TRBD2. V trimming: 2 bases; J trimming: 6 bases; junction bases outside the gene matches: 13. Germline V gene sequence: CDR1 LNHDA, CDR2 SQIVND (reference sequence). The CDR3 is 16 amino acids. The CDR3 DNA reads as TGTGCCAGTAGTATAATGGGACTAACCGTCGCCGGCGAGCAGTACTTC. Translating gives CASSIMGLTVAGEQYF.

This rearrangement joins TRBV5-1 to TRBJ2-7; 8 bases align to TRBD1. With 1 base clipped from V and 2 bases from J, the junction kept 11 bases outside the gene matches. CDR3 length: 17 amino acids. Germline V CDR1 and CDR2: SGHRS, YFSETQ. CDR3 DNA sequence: TGCGCCAGCAGCTTGAGGGGGTCGGACAGGGCGGCCTACGAGCAGTACTTC. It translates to CASSLRGSDRAAYEQYF.

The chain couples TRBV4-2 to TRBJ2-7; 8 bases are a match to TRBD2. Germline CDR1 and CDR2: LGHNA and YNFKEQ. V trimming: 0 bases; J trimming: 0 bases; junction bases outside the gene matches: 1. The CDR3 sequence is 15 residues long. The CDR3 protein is CASSQESGSSYEQYF. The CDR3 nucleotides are TGTGCCAGCAGCCAAGAAAGCGGGAGCTCCTACGAGCAGTACTTC.

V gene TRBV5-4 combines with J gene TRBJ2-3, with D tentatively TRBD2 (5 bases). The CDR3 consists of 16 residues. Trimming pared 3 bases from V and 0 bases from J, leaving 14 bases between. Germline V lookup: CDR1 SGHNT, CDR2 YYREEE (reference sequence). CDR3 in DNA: TGTGCCAGCAGCTCTGGACGGGAATCTAGCACAGATACGCAGTATTTT. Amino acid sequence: CASSSGRESSTDTQYF. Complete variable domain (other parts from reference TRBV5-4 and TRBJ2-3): ETGVTQSPTHLIKTRGQQVTLRCSSQSGHNTVSWYQQALGQGPQFIFQYYREEENGRGNFPPRFSGLQFPNYSSELNVNALELDDSALYLCASSSGRESSTDTQYFGPGTRLTVL.

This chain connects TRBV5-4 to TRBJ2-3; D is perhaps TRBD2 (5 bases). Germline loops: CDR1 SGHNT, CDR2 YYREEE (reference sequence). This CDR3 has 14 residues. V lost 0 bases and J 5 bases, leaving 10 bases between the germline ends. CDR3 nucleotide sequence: TGTGCCAGCAGCTTGGGTTCAGCGGTAGATACGCAGTATTTT. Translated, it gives CASSLGSAVDTQYF.

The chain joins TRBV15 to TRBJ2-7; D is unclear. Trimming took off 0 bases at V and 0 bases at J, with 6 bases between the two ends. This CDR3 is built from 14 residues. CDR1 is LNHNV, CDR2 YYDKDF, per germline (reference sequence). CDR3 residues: CATSRDASSYEQYF. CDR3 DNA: TGTGCCACCAGCAGAGACGCGAGCTCCTACGAGCAGTACTTC.

This CDR3 reads CASSLRQPHEAFF. CDR3 DNA: TGCGCCAGCAGCCTTAGACAGCCGCATGAAGCTTTCTTT. The J gene is TRBJ1-1, the V gene TRBV5-1; tentatively, D is TRBD1 (5 bases). The CDR3 loop spans 13 amino acids. CDR1 is SGHRS and CDR2 is YFSETQ in the germline V gene. The V and J ends lost 4 bases and 7 bases respectively, with 14 bases between them.

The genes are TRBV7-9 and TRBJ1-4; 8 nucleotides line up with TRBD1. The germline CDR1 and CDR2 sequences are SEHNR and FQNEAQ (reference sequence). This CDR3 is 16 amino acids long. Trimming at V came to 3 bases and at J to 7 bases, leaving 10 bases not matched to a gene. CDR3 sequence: CASSFYAGGFSEKLFF. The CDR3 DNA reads TGTGCCAGCAGCTTTTACGCAGGGGGCTTTTCTGAAAAACTGTTTTTT.